These 31 T cell receptor beta chains originate from one sample sequenced in a study of T cells in Graves' hyperthyroidism and ophthalmopathy. TCR beta CDR3 sequences were amplified from RNA transcripts. HTBI primers were employed in a first-round RT-PCR of the TCR CDR3. TCRdb recomputed calls from the multiplex PCR reads with MiXCR, one row per CDR3 protein. The sample contains 600,000 to 800,000 distinct CDR3 sequences, approximately 40% of which appear only once. The source material was blood. Receptor source: a woman aged 35 to 49 with Graves' hyperthyroidism.

On this clonotype itself: No conserved phenylalanine or tryptophan is present at the end of the CDR3, so a read error is the likely explanation. This chain connects TRBV6-1 to TRBJ1-1, with a weak D call TRBD1 (5 bases). The CDR3 is 14 residues long. The V and J ends lost 5 bases and 1 base respectively, with 11 bases between them. Germline CDR1 MNHNS, CDR2 SASEGT. CDR3 sequence: CASSSPDRNTEAFL. The CDR3 DNA reads TGTGCCAGCAGTTCACCCGACAGGAACACTGAAGCTTTCCTT.

On this clonotype: The junction does not match germline at one end; this may be a read error. This sequence joins TRBV18 and TRBJ2-5; D remains ambiguous. The CDR3 extends over 14 amino acids. Germline values: CDR1 KGHSH, CDR2 LQKENI. The DNA of the CDR3 is TGTGCCAGCTCCGCCCAGCCGGATCAAGAGACCCGGTACTTC. Translating gives CASSAQPDQETRYF.

This rearrangement joins TRBV15 to TRBJ1-5; D is possibly TRBD1 (5 bases). This CDR3 spans 16 amino acids. The V and J ends lost 1 base and 7 bases respectively, with 17 bases between them. Germline V gene lookup returns CDR1 LNHNV and CDR2 YYDKDF (reference sequence). The CDR3 sequence: CATSRGSGGAGQPQHF. The DNA for the CDR3 is TGTGCCACCAGCAGAGGCTCGGGAGGGGCTGGGCAGCCCCAGCATTTT. The entire variable domain, with the rest obtained from reference TRBV15 and TRBJ1-5, is as follows: DAMVIQNPRYQVTQFGKPVTLSCSQTLNHNVMYWYQQKSSQAPKLLFHYYDKDFNNEADTPDNFQSRRPNTSFCFLDIRSPGLGDTAMYLCATSRGSGGAGQPQHFGDGTRLSIL.

This chain joins TRBV20-1 and TRBJ2-5; the match to TRBD2 covers 10 bases. Germline V gene sequence: CDR1 DFQATT, CDR2 SNEGSKA (reference sequence). The junction had 7 bases not matched to a gene; V was cut back by 6 bases and J by 3 bases. CDR3 length equals 14 residues. The CDR3 DNA is TGCAGTGCCCCCGCACTAGCGGGGAAAGAGACCCAGTACTTC. Residues: CSAPALAGKETQYF.

As concerns this clonotype: Because it lacks the conserved phenylalanine or tryptophan at the end, this CDR3 is likely a read error. The chain has TRBV7-3 and TRBJ1-1, with 8 nucleotides matching TRBD1. The V and J ends lost 5 bases and 4 bases, in that order; junction bases with no gene match: 9. This CDR3 has 15 amino acids. CDR1 SGHTA and CDR2 FQGTGA come from the germline V gene. The CDR3 region has the DNA TGTGCCAGCAGCGAACAGGGGGGGATCCTCACTGAAGCTTTCCTT. It codes for CASSEQGGILTEAFL.

A few counts support this clonotype. The chain employs TRBV6-5 and TRBJ1-2, with a tentative D call TRBD1 (5 bases). Germline loops: CDR1 MNHEY, CDR2 SVGAGI. Trimming stripped 3 bases from V and 0 bases from J, with 8 bases between. The CDR3 runs 14 residues. This CDR3 is CASSYDSTNYGYTF. The DNA of the CDR3 is TGTGCCAGCAGTTATGACAGTACTAACTATGGCTACACCTTC.

The chain joins TRBV10-3 to TRBJ1-2; D is ambiguous. The ends were cut back, 8 bases at V and 6 bases at J, with 16 bases in the middle. The CDR3 has 13 residues. The germline CDR1 and CDR2 sequences are ENHRY and SYGVKD. CDR3 sequence reads: CAILGAELNGYTF. In DNA, the CDR3 is TGTGCCATCCTGGGCGCCGAACTCAATGGCTACACCTTC.

The chain has TRBV6-5 and TRBJ1-1; D is unclear. Trimming removed 2 bases from V and 0 bases from J, with 10 bases in between. CDR3 size: 15 residues. Germline V CDR1 and CDR2: MNHEY, SVGAGI. The DNA for the CDR3 is TGTGCCAGCAGTTACGAAGGGCCTTTGAACACTGAAGCTTTCTTT. Protein sequence: CASSYEGPLNTEAFF.

This clonotype was counted at least ten times. The chain uses TRBV11-2 and TRBJ1-5, with D perhaps matching TRBD1 (5 bases). Germline CDR1 is SGHAT and CDR2 is FQNNGV. CDR3 length: 14 amino acids. The V end lost 5 bases, the J end lost 5 bases, and 13 bases lay between the germline ends. CDR3 coding DNA: TGTGCCAGCAGCCGAACAGGTACCGATCAGCCCCAGCATTTT. It translates to CASSRTGTDQPQHF.

The chain links TRBV30 to TRBJ2-5, with D unresolved. V gave up 4 bases and J gave up 0 bases, with 9 bases separating them. Per germline, CDR1 GTSNPN and CDR2 SVGIG (reference sequence). This CDR3 has 13 amino acids. The CDR3 DNA follows: TGTGCCTGGACGCAGGTCCACCAAGAGACCCAGTACTTC. It codes for CAWTQVHQETQYF.

V is TRBV5-6 and J is TRBJ1-5, with a possible D match to TRBD1 (5 bases). Looked up from germline, CDR1 is SGHDT and CDR2 is YYEEEE. This CDR3 has 14 residues. V shed 4 bases and J shed 4 bases, with 12 bases lying between them. CDR3 coding DNA: TGTGCCAGCAGCCATTGGGGGAGTAATCAGCCCCAGCATTTT. Translating it yields CASSHWGSNQPQHF.

This chain joins TRBV3-1 and TRBJ1-3; D gene uncertain. Trimming took off 2 bases at V and 1 base at J, with 3 bases between the two ends. There are 13 residues in the CDR3. Per the germline V gene, CDR1 is LGHDT and CDR2 is YNNKEL (reference sequence). As DNA, the CDR3 is TGTGCCAGCAGCCAAAGGTCTGGAAACACCATATATTTT. This codes for CASSQRSGNTIYF.

This clonotype was found many times. The V gene is TRBV7-2, the J gene TRBJ1-1, with 7 bases matching TRBD1. The V gene's germline CDR1 is SGHTA and CDR2 FQGNSA. V lost 1 base and J lost 3; bases outside the gene matches: 5. The CDR3 has 15 amino acids. For the CDR3, the DNA is TGTGCCAGCAGCTTAGTTGCCGGACAGGACACTGAAGCTTTCTTT. Translating gives CASSLVAGQDTEAFF.

This clonotype showed up just once. CDR3 nucleotide sequence: TGTGCCATCAACCGAGCGGGAGACACAGATACGCAGTATTTT. Amino acids: CAINRAGDTDTQYF. The chain employs TRBV10-3 and TRBJ2-3, with TRBD2 matching over 8 bases. The CDR3 spans 14 residues. Germline lookup yields CDR1 ENHRY and CDR2 SYGVKD. V gave up 7 bases and J gave up 2 bases; unmatched junction bases: 5.

This clonotype was detected only a few times. The conserved final phenylalanine or tryptophan is absent from the CDR3, which likely points to a read error. It is unclear where the CDR3 begins or ends on the DNA, so no DNA is shown, and the CDR3 is as TCRdb lists it. The rearrangement links TRBV19 to TRBJ1-1. From its first to its last residue, the CDR3 has 14 amino acids. CDR1 is LNHDA and CDR2 is SQIVND in the germline V gene (reference sequence). CDR3 residues: CASSIGRQGTLKLP.

Many counts were recorded for this clonotype. The V and J genes are TRBV7-2 and TRBJ1-6; tentatively, D is TRBD1 (6 bases). This CDR3 region has 18 residues. Germline values: CDR1 SGHTA, CDR2 FQGNSA. Trimming took off 2 bases at V and 7 bases at J, with 21 bases between the two ends. CDR3 region: CASSLPSGTKVGNSPLHF. CDR3 nucleotides: TGTGCCAGCAGCTTACCCTCCGGGACAAAAGTGGGGAATTCACCCCTCCACTTT.

The chain recombines TRBV20-1 with TRBJ2-5, with 9 bases identical to TRBD2. V gave up 4 bases and J gave up 3 bases; unmatched junction bases: 9. The CDR3 loop spans 15 amino acids. CDR1 is DFQATT, CDR2 SNEGSKA, per germline (reference sequence). The CDR3 nucleotides read TGCAGTGCTAAAAAGGGGCTAGCGGGGAAAGAGACCCAGTACTTC. It specifies CSAKKGLAGKETQYF.

Comments on this clonotype: The CDR3 does not end in the conserved phenylalanine or tryptophan, so this is likely a read error. The chain uses TRBV7-8 and TRBJ2-5; D gene unclear. Germline values: CDR1 SGHVS, CDR2 FQNEAQ. Trimming cost V 6 bases and J 2 bases, with 13 bases left between them. The CDR3 extends over 14 amino acids. Here the CDR3 DNA reads TGTGCCAGCAGTTACGGCTCCCTTCAAGAGACCCAGTACCTC. Its translation is CASSYGSLQETQYL.

This clonotype was found many times. CDR3 in DNA: TGTGCCACCAGCAGAGAACCGGGACAGTTCGTATCTGGAAACACCATATATTTT. This gives the protein CATSREPGQFVSGNTIYF. The rearrangement joins TRBV15 to TRBJ1-3; TRBD1 aligns across 7 bases. CDR3 length equals 18 residues. Germline trimming cut 0 bases from V and 1 base from J; bases unmatched to any gene: 9. The germline V gene encodes CDR1 LNHNV and CDR2 YYDKDF (reference sequence).

This clonotype has a count of ten or more. The V gene is TRBV19, the J gene TRBJ1-1, with D maybe TRBD1 (5 bases). Germline V gene lookup returns CDR1 LNHDA and CDR2 SQIVND (reference sequence). Trimming removed 9 bases from V and 3 bases from J, with 20 bases in between. This CDR3 has 15 amino acids. The CDR3 DNA follows: TGTGCCAGCAAGATACCCGGGGGATCGGACACTGAAGCTTTCTTT. Amino acid sequence: CASKIPGGSDTEAFF.

The genes are TRBV2 and TRBJ2-7; 8 bases align to TRBD2. This CDR3 comprises 13 residues. With V trimmed by 6 bases and J by 6 bases, 7 bases remained unmatched. The V gene's germline CDR1 is SNHLY and CDR2 FYNNEI. In DNA, the CDR3 is TGTGCCAGCAGCAACGGGGGGGCCGTCGAGCAGTACTTC. It translates to CASSNGGAVEQYF.

The chain couples TRBV12-3 or TRBV12-4 to TRBJ2-7; possible D gene TRBD2, 6 bases. Trimming took 5 bases from V and 3 from J, leaving 17 bases between them. The CDR3 is 15 amino acids. The CDR3 DNA sequence: TGTGCCAGCAGTAACCCCTCCCGGGGGAGCTACGAGCAGTACTTC. This sequence encodes CASSNPSRGSYEQYF.

In the case of this clonotype: This sequence may be a read error, since a much larger clone differs from it by one base. The chain uses TRBV19 and TRBJ1-3, with D possibly TRBD1 on 5 matching bases. Germline V CDR1 and CDR2: LNHDA, SQIVND (reference sequence). CDR3 length: 18 amino acids. The CDR3 DNA sequence: TGTGCCGGTAGTACTCCAGACAGATCTAGACTCTCTGGAAACACCATATATTTT. It encodes CAGSTPDRSRLSGNTIYF.

This chain links TRBV20-1 with TRBJ2-7; D gene uncertain. The V end lost 2 bases, the J end lost 3 bases, and 11 bases lay between the germline ends. Germline CDR1 is DFQATT and CDR2 is SNEGSKA (reference sequence). This CDR3 is 13 amino acids long. The CDR3 spells CSARNRYNYEQYF. CDR3 bases: TGCAGTGCTAGAAATCGCTATAACTACGAGCAGTACTTC.

There are many counts of this clonotype. This chain connects TRBV7-9 to TRBJ1-1, with D possibly being TRBD1 (6 bases). The CDR3 is made up of 14 amino acids. Germline V CDR1 and CDR2: SEHNR, FQNEAQ (reference sequence). Trimming left V 7 bases short and J 0 bases short, with 12 bases between. The CDR3 region has the DNA TGTGCCAGCACACAACAGGGAATGAACACTGAAGCTTTCTTT. This gives the protein CASTQQGMNTEAFF.

This clonotype has only one observation. The rearrangement joins TRBV7-9 to TRBJ2-7; tentative D call: TRBD2 (5 bases). Germline CDR1 reads SEHNR; CDR2 reads FQNEAQ (reference sequence). V was shortened by 5 bases and J by 1 base, with 15 bases between the two germline ends. The CDR3 contains 15 residues. The DNA for the CDR3 is TGTGCCAGCAGCGCCAGCGGTATAGCTTCCTACGAGCAGTACTTC. This codes for CASSASGIASYEQYF.

The chain joins TRBV18 to TRBJ1-3; D gene ambiguous. In germline, CDR1 is KGHSH, CDR2 LQKENI. The CDR3 has 17 residues. V dropped 1 base and J dropped 0 bases, with 13 bases sitting between them. CDR3 loop: CASSPLGGGLSGNTIYF. The CDR3 nucleotides read TGTGCCAGCTCACCACTGGGTGGAGGACTCTCTGGAAACACCATATATTTT.

Ten or more counts support this clonotype. The rearrangement uses TRBV7-9 and TRBJ1-1; D unclear. Trimming shortened V by 1 base and J by 1 base, and 10 bases separated the two germline ends. The V gene's germline CDR1 is SEHNR and CDR2 FQNEAQ (reference sequence). CDR3 length: 15 residues. The CDR3 nucleotides are TGTGCCAGCAGCTTAGTGTATGGTACGAACACTGAAGCTTTCTTT. Translation gives CASSLVYGTNTEAFF.

This clonotype was detected ten times or more. J is TRBJ2-7 and V is TRBV10-3; D possibly corresponds to TRBD2 (5 bases). Trimming took 10 bases from V and 9 from J, leaving 25 bases between them. Germline values: CDR1 ENHRY, CDR2 SYGVKD. This CDR3 comprises 14 residues. The CDR3 here is CANSNGRDYGWQYF. In nucleotides, the CDR3 is TGTGCCAACTCGAATGGAAGAGACTACGGTTGGCAGTACTTC.

At least ten counts were recorded for this clonotype. The chain carries TRBV29-1 and TRBJ1-1; maybe TRBD1 (5 bases). Germline V lookup: CDR1 SQVTM, CDR2 ANQGSEA. V was cut by 4 bases and J by 1 base, with 10 bases left in between. This CDR3 contains 13 residues. This CDR3 is CSVGREGNTEAFF. The CDR3 DNA is TGCAGCGTTGGCAGGGAAGGGAACACTGAAGCTTTCTTT.

The chain recombines TRBV20-1 with TRBJ1-6; a possible D gene is TRBD1 (5 bases). CDR3 length equals 13 residues. V gave up 6 bases and J gave up 14 bases, with 20 bases separating them. Germline CDR1 DFQATT, CDR2 SNEGSKA (reference sequence). CDR3 sequence: CSALIWQGDTLHF. For the CDR3, the DNA is TGCAGTGCCCTGATCTGGCAGGGTGACACCCTCCACTTT.